The rows below give T cell receptor beta chains drawn from one sample of a study of blood T cell repertoires in COVID-19. Sequencing used immunoSEQ multiplex PCR; TCRdb keeps in-frame clones, though not all of them. The sample yields around 150,000 clones, about 85% seen once. What was sequenced was peripheral blood. These receptors came from a man aged 35-49 years with acute or convalescent COVID-19. CDR3s include the opening cysteine and the closing phenylalanine or tryptophan. A D gene is named only where the DNA matches it firmly. Rows give clone size only sometimes, using once, few, many, or a class for an expanded clone.

-	TRBV6-5	-	TRBJ2-7	CASRRQSLYEQYF	TGTGCCAGCCGCCGACAGAGTCTCTACGAGCAGTACTTC
TRBD1	TRBV24-1	-	TRBJ1-6	CATSDLGHNRGDNSPLHF	TGTGCCACCAGTGATTTGGGTCATAACAGGGGGGATAATTCACCCCTCCACTTT
TRBD1	TRBV6-6	-	TRBJ1-2	CASSRYGPGQGAPGGYTF	TGTGCCAGCAGCCGATATGGACCGGGACAGGGGGCGCCGGGTGGCTACACCTTC
-	TRBV15	-	TRBJ1-5	CATSRLSSTNSNQPQHF	TGTGCCACCAGCAGATTATCTTCGACAAATAGCAATCAGCCCCAGCATTTT
TRBD2	TRBV12-5	-	TRBJ2-3	CASREDTDTQYF	TGTGCTAGTCGGGAGGACACAGATACGCAGTATTTT
-	TRBV28	-	TRBJ1-5	CASSMIDDNYSNQPQHF	TGTGCCAGCTCGATGATAGATGACAATTATAGCAATCAGCCCCAGCATTTT
TRBD1	TRBV5-1	-	TRBJ2-7	CASSSDRAGYEQYF	TGCGCCAGCAGCTCTGACAGGGCGGGCTACGAGCAGTACTTC
TRBD1	TRBV18	once	TRBJ1-2	CASSPSIPTGNYGYTF	TGTGCCAGCTCACCATCTATTCCGACAGGGAACTATGGCTACACCTTC
TRBD1	TRBV5-5	-	TRBJ1-4	CASSSTTGTVDEKLFF	TGTGCCAGCAGCTCCACCACCGGGACAGTCGATGAAAAACTGTTTTTT
-	TRBV5-1	-	TRBJ1-1	CASSLARGPNTEAFF	TGCGCCAGCAGCTTGGCCAGGGGACCGAACACTGAAGCTTTCTTT
-	TRBV28	-	TRBJ1-2	CASSLYGGYGYTF	TGTGCCAGCAGTTTATATGGAGGCTATGGCTACACCTTC
-	TRBV5-1	-	TRBJ1-1	CASSPGGTYNTEAFF	TGCGCCAGCAGTCCCGGGGGGACTTATAACACTGAAGCTTTCTTT
-	TRBV29-1	-	TRBJ1-1	CSVEKHDTEAFF	TGCAGCGTTGAAAAGCATGACACTGAAGCTTTCTTT
-	TRBV6-2/TRBV6-3	once	TRBJ1-5	CASSPSNTYQPQHF	TGTGCCAGCAGTCCATCTAATACGTATCAGCCCCAGCATTTT
-	TRBV2	-	TRBJ2-7	CASRRSGLVYEQYF	TGTGCCAGCAGACGATCTGGACTCGTCTACGAGCAGTACTTC
-	TRBV19	-	TRBJ1-2	CASSYRLEGYTF	TGTGCCAGTAGTTACAGGTTGGAAGGCTACACCTTC
TRBD1	TRBV7-9	-	TRBJ2-7	CASSFGTESYEQYF	TGTGCCAGCAGCTTTGGGACAGAGTCCTACGAGCAGTACTTC
TRBD1	TRBV2	-	TRBJ2-5	CASSDGRGRETQYF	TGTGCCAGCAGTGACGGCAGGGGGCGAGAGACCCAGTACTTC
-	TRBV30	-	TRBJ1-4	CAWRPRVDEKLFF	TGTGCCTGGAGGCCCAGGGTGGACGAAAAACTGTTTTTT
TRBD2	TRBV9	once	TRBJ2-5	CASSLGLADQETQYF	TGTGCCAGCAGCCTGGGACTAGCGGACCAAGAGACCCAGTACTTC
-	TRBV3-1/TRBV3-2	once	TRBJ2-7	CASSQRISAPGEQYF	TGTGCCAGCAGCCAAAGGATATCGGCTCCGGGCGAGCAGTACTTC
TRBD1	TRBV5-1	-	TRBJ2-2	CASRPSRDRTTGELFF	TGCGCCAGCAGACCATCCCGGGACAGGACTACCGGGGAGCTGTTTTTT
TRBD1	TRBV18	few	TRBJ2-6	CASSPPGQAPSGANVLTF	TGTGCCAGCTCACCACCGGGACAGGCTCCCTCTGGGGCCAACGTCCTGACTTTC
-	TRBV6-1	-	TRBJ1-5	CASSEGGSGNQPQHF	TGTGCCAGCAGTGAGGGGGGGAGCGGCAATCAGCCCCAGCATTTT
-	TRBV6-1	-	TRBJ1-5	CASSEGRRDQPQHF	TGTGCCAGCAGTGAAGGGCGGCGAGATCAGCCCCAGCATTTT
TRBD2	TRBV7-3	-	TRBJ2-3	CASSQTSGGSNTQYF	TGTGCCAGCAGTCAGACTAGCGGGGGGTCAAATACGCAGTATTTT
-	TRBV13	once	TRBJ1-6	CASSPLGSSYNSPLHF	TGTGCCAGCAGCCCTTTGGGGAGCTCCTATAATTCACCCCTCCACTTT
-	TRBV27	-	TRBJ1-3	CASGTGFAGNTIYF	TGTGCCAGCGGAACAGGGTTTGCTGGAAACACCATATATTTT
TRBD1	TRBV28	-	TRBJ2-7	CASSLLGTGSLYEQYF	TGTGCCAGCAGTCTTTTGGGGACAGGGAGTTTATACGAGCAGTACTTC
-	TRBV5-5	-	TRBJ1-4	CASSPNPTDAYEKLFF	TGTGCCAGCAGCCCTAACCCGACAGACGCTTATGAAAAACTGTTTTTT